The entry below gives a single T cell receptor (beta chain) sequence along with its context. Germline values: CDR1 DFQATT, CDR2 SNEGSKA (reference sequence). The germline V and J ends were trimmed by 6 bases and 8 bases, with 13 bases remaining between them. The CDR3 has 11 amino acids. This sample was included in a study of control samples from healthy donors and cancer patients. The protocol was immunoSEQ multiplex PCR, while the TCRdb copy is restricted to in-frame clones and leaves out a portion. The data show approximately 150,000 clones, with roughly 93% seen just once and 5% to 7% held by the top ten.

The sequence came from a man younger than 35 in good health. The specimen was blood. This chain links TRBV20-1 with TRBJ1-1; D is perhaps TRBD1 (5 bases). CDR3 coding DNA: TGCAGTGCGTGGGGACCCGGAGAAGCTTTCTTT. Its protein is CSAWGPGEAFF.